This is a list of T cell receptor beta chains from one sample in a study of blood T cells in healthy people across ages. TCRdb re-analysed the 5' RACE reads in MiXCR, keeping a single row per CDR3 protein. The sample shows 650,000 to 700,000 distinct CDR3 sequences, about 30% of them seen only once. The sequenced material came from blood. These receptors all stem from an elderly woman in good health. The CDR3 runs from the conserved cysteine through the conserved F or W. A D gene is named only where the DNA matches it firmly. Expanded clones get a size class; other rows say once, few or many, or leave the size out.

CDR3 DNA,CDR3 protein,J gene,V gene,clone size,D gene
TGCAGTGCTCCCTCCGGGACAGGGACGTTCAAGGAAAAACTGTTTTTT,CSAPSGTGTFKEKLFF,TRBJ1-4,TRBV20-1,many,TRBD1
TGTGCCAGCAGTCCCCGGGACCCGCAAGATACGCAGTATTTT,CASSPRDPQDTQYF,TRBJ2-3,TRBV27,many,-
TGTGCCAGCAGCTTAACCCGGGACAGGTCTGAAGCTTTCTTT,CASSLTRDRSEAFF,TRBJ1-1,TRBV7-9,-,TRBD1
TGTGCCATCAGTGAGTCAGGCCTAAATCAGCCCCAGCATTTT,CAISESGLNQPQHF,TRBJ1-5,TRBV10-3,-,-
TGCAGCGTTGAAGATCAAGCCGGACGGAGATTTATCAATGAGCAGTACTTC,CSVEDQAGRRFINEQYF,TRBJ2-7,TRBV29-1,-,-
TGTGCCAGCAGCTGGGACAGAAACACCGGGGAGCTGTTTTTT,CASSWDRNTGELFF,TRBJ2-2,TRBV6-5,-,TRBD1
TGCAGCGTTGAAGAGGGGACCCAGTACTTC,CSVEEGTQYF,TRBJ2-5,TRBV29-1,many,-
TGTGCCTGGAGTGTACGCCGGGAGGGACAGCCCCAGCATTTT,CAWSVRREGQPQHF,TRBJ1-5,TRBV30,-,-
TGTGCCAGCAGCTTGGGATTGGGGGCGACGGTTGGCTACACCTTC,CASSLGLGATVGYTF,TRBJ1-2,TRBV5-6,many,-
TGTGCCAGTAGTACCGGGACAGGGGCGCGCACCGGGGAGCTGTTTTTT,CASSTGTGARTGELFF,TRBJ2-2,TRBV19,few,TRBD1
TGTGCCAGCAGCCCCCGGGGGGGCTACGAGCAGTACTTC,CASSPRGGYEQYF,TRBJ2-7,TRBV7-6,many,TRBD2
TGTGCCAGCAGTTCCCGAACGGACAGGGGCCTAGCCAAAAACATTCAGTACTTC,CASSSRTDRGLAKNIQYF,TRBJ2-4,TRBV28,few,TRBD1
TGCAGTGCCCTTTCAGGGATGAGATGCCACACCTTC,CSALSGMRCHTF,TRBJ1-2,TRBV20-1,-,-
TGTGCCAGCTCACCTAAGGAGGCAGGGTACCAAGAGACCCAGTACTTC,CASSPKEAGYQETQYF,TRBJ2-5,TRBV18,-,-
TGCAGCGTTGAAGTATCGAACTCTGAAGCTTTCTTT,CSVEVSNSEAFF,TRBJ1-1,TRBV29-1,-,-
TGTGCCAGCAAGGGGAGGGCGAACACTGAAGCTTTCTTT,CASKGRANTEAFF,TRBJ1-1,TRBV5-4,-,-
TGTGCCAGCAGGGAGTTTGGTGGGGCTGGGGCCAACGTCCTGACTTTC,CASREFGGAGANVLTF,TRBJ2-6,TRBV6-2/TRBV6-3,many,-
TGTGCCAGCAGGACGGGATATGGCTACACCTTC,CASRTGYGYTF,TRBJ1-2,TRBV9,many,-
TGTGCCAGCAGCCAAGACCGTTTCAATCAGCCCCAGCATTTT,CASSQDRFNQPQHF,TRBJ1-5,TRBV3-1,many,-
TGTGCCAGCAGTTTCAGCGGGGGCGGGGGAGAGACCCAGTACTTC,CASSFSGGGGETQYF,TRBJ2-5,TRBV6-6,many,TRBD2
TGTGCCAGCAGGGACATGAGGAGCTCTGGAAACACCATATATTTT,CASRDMRSSGNTIYF,TRBJ1-3,TRBV7-9,-,-
TGTGCCTGGAGATCATACAATGAGCAGTTCTTC,CAWRSYNEQFF,TRBJ2-1,TRBV30,many,-
TGTGCCAGCAGTGAAGAAGGGAGCTCCTACAATGAGCAGTTCTTC,CASSEEGSSYNEQFF,TRBJ2-1,TRBV6-1,many,-
TGTGCCAGCAGTTACGAGGCTAGCGGGAGGAATGAGCAGTTCTTC,CASSYEASGRNEQFF,TRBJ2-1,TRBV6-2/TRBV6-3,-,TRBD2
TGTGCCAGCAGCTTAGTGGCCGGGAGCCCAGAGACCCAGTACTTC,CASSLVAGSPETQYF,TRBJ2-5,TRBV7-2,-,-
TGTGCCAGCAGGCTGCCGAGGGGGCAAAGTGAGCAGTTCTTC,CASRLPRGQSEQFF,TRBJ2-1,TRBV12-3/TRBV12-4,many,TRBD1
TGTGCTAGCAGCTTAGACAGGTGGAACGAGCAGTACTTC,CASSLDRWNEQYF,TRBJ2-7,TRBV7-7,many,-
TGTGCCAGCAGCCAAGATCCTGTGGGGGAGAACAATCAGCCCCAGCATTTT,CASSQDPVGENNQPQHF,TRBJ1-5,TRBV4-2,many,-
TGTGCCAGCAGCCAAGATTGGGGAGCACACAATGAGCAGTTCTTC,CASSQDWGAHNEQFF,TRBJ2-1,TRBV4-2,many,-